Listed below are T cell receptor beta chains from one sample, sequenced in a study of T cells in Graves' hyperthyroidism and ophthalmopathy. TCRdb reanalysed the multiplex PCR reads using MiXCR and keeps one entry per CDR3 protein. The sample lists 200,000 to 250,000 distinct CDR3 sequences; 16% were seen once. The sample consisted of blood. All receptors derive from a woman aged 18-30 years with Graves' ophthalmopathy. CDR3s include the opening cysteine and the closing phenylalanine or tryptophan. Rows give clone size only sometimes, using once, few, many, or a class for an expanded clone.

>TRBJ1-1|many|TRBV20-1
CSARPQSGGTEAFF
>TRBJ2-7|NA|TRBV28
CASSPAGVSYEQYF
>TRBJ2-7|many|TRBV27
CASRSVGPSGYEQYF
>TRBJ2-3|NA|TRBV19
CASSILRGASTDTQYF
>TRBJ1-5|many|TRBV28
CASSPKGIDNQPQHF
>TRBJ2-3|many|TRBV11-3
CASSLGLAKGTDTQYF
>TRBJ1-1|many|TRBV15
CATSIEGAVTEAFF
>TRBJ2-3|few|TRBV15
CVTSRGPGSTDTQYF
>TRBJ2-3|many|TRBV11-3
CTSSLLRSGDTQYF
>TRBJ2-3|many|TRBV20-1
CSARTRTDTQYF
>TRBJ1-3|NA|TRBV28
CASSLGRRSGNTIYF
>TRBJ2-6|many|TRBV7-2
CASRFTGGANVLTF
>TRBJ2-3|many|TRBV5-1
CASSLGRTGDTDTQYF